The source of this T cell receptor (beta chain) is a study of CD8 T cells in Susac syndrome. Per the germline V gene, CDR1 is KGHSH and CDR2 is LQKENI. Trimming left V 3 bases short and J 2 bases short, with 3 bases between. The CDR3 totals 12 residues. RNA totalling roughly 0.45 to 1 ug underwent reverse transcription with random hexamers. Amplification of the TCR beta CDR3 was carried out by immunoSEQ multiplex PCR, which spanned a total of 54 Vbeta and 13 Jbeta segments. TCRdb ran MiXCR on the immunoSEQ multiplex PCR reads and lists one entry per CDR3 protein. The data show some 22,000 distinct CDR3 sequences, 85% to 95% seen once. CD8+ and CD4+ T cells from blood underwent TCR beta sequencing. The healthy controls were matched to patients by age and sex. Negative isolation yielded CD4+ and CD8+ T cells, and FACS enriched TEMRA cells.

The sample comprised CD8+ T cells from PBMCs. This TCR derives from a human donor in good health. The gene calls are TRBV18 and TRBJ2-3; D remains unclear. This CDR3 is CASSPSTDTQYF. For the CDR3, the DNA is TGTGCCAGCTCACCCTCCACAGATACGCAGTATTTT.